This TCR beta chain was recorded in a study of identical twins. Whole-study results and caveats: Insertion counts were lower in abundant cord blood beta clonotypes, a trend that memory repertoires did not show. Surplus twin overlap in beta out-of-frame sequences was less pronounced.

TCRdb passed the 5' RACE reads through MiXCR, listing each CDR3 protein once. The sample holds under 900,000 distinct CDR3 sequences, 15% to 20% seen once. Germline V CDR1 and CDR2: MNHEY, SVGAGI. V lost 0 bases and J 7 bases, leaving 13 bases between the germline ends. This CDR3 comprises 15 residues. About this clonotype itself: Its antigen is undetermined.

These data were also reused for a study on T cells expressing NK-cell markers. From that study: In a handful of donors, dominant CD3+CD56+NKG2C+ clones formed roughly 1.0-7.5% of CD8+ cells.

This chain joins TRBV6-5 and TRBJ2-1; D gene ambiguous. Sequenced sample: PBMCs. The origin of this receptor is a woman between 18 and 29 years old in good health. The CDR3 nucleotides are TGTGCCAGCAGTTACTCTTCGGGTAATAAGAATGAGCAGTTCTTC. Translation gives CASSYSSGNKNEQFF.